This T cell receptor (beta chain) was observed in a study of blood T cell repertoires in COVID-19. V shed 9 bases and J shed 4 bases, with 12 bases lying between them. The CDR3 consists of 12 residues. Data came from immunoSEQ multiplex PCR; TCRdb stores just in-frame clones and leaves some out. The sample holds about 670,000 clones, just under 90% seen once. The clonotype originates from a woman between 18 and 29 years old with acute or convalescent COVID-19. The chain couples TRBV12-3 or TRBV12-4 to TRBJ1-2, with D perhaps matching TRBD1 (6 bases). Source material: peripheral blood. CDR3: CASTGTPYGYTF. The CDR3 DNA reads TGTGCCAGTACAGGGACCCCCTATGGCTACACCTTC.